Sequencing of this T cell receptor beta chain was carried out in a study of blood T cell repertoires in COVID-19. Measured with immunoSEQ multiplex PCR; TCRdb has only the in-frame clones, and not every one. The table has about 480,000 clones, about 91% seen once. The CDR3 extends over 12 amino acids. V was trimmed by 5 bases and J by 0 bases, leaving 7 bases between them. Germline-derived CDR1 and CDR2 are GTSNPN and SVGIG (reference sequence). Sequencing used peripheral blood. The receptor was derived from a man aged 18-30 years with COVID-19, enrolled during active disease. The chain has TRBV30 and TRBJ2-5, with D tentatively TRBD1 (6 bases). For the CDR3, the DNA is TGTGCCTGGGGACAGTACCAAGAGACCCAGTACTTC. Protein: CAWGQYQETQYF. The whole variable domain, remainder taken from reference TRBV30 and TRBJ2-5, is SQTIHQWPATLVQPVGSPLSLECTVEGTSNPNLYWYRQAAGRGLQLLFYSVGIGQISSEVPQNLSASRPQDRQFILSSKKLLLSDSGFYLCAWGQYQETQYFGPGTRLLVL.